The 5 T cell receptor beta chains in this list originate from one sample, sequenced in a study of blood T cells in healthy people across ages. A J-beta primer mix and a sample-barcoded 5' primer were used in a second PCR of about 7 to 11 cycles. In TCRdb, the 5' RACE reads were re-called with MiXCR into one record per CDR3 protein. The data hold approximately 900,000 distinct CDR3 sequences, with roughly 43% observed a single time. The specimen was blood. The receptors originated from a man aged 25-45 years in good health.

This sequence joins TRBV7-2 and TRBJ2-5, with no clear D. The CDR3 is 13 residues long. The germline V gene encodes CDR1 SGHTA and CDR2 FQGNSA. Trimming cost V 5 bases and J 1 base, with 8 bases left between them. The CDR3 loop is CASSPYLQETQYF. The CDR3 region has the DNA TGTGCCAGCAGCCCTTACCTCCAAGAGACCCAGTACTTC.

CDR3 region: CASSATSGRITGNEQYF. For the CDR3, the DNA is TGCGCCAGCAGTGCGACTAGCGGGAGGATAACGGGCAATGAGCAGTACTTC. The chain couples TRBV10-2 to TRBJ2-5; 13 bases agree with TRBD2. V lost 4 bases to trimming and J lost 11 bases; unmatched junction nucleotides: 16. Germline CDR1 reads WSHSY; CDR2 reads SAAADI. The CDR3 contains 17 residues.

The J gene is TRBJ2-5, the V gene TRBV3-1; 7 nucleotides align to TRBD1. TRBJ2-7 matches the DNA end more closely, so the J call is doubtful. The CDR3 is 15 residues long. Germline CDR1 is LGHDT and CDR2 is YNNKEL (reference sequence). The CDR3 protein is CASSQETGPYYEQYF. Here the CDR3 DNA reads TGTGCCAGCAGCCAAGAGACAGGGCCGTACTACGAGCAGTACTTC.

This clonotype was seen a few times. CDR3 loop: CASSVIGETGTYNEQFF. The DNA for the CDR3 is TGTGCCAGCAGCGTTATTGGGGAGACAGGAACCTACAATGAGCAGTTCTTC. This chain joins TRBV9 and TRBJ2-1; TRBD1 is a possible D gene (6 bases). Germline values: CDR1 SGDLS, CDR2 YYNGEE. V shed 2 bases and J shed 2 bases, with 17 bases lying between them. The CDR3 extends over 17 amino acids. Full variable domain (remainder filled in from reference TRBV9 and TRBJ2-1): DSGVTQTPKHLITATGQRVTLRCSPRSGDLSVYWYQQSLDQGLQFLIQYYNGEERAKGNILERFSAQQFPDLHSELNLSSLELGDSALYFCASSVIGETGTYNEQFFGPGTRLTVL.

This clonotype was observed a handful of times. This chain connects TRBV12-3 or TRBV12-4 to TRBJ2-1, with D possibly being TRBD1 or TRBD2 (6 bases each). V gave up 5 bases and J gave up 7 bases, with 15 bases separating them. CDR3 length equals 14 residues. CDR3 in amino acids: CASSVRGGRNEQFF. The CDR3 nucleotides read TGTGCCAGCAGTGTGCGAGGGGGGCGGAATGAGCAGTTCTTC.